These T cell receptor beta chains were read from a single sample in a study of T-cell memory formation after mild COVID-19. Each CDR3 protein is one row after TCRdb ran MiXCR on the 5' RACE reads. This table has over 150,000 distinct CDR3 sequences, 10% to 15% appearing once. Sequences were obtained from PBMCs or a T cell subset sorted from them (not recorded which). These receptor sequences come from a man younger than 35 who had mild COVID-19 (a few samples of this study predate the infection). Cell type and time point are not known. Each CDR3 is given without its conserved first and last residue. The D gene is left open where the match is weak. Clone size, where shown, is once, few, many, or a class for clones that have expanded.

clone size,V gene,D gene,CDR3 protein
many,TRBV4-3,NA,ASSQGAQGVGTQY
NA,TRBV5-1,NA,ASSPVGAGKETQY
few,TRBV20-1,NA,SARPFLGNSPLH
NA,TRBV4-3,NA,ASSRLTSGDTEAF
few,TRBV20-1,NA,SARGTGGAGEKLF
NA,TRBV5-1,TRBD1,ASSPRGTGGSSGANVLT
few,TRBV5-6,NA,ASSLWDTEAF
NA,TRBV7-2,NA,ASSKRRGYVNSPLH
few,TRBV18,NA,ASSPPRGISTDTQY
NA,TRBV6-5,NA,ASSSYPTEQF
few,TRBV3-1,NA,ASSQDTGANEKLF
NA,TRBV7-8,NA,ASSSLQGTGELF
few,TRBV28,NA,ASSLRGTFGGELF
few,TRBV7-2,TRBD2,ASSVGGAQDEQF
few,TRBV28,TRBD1,ASNGDSRVSGNTIY
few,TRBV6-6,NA,ASSYDPTIDYGYT
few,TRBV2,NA,ASREDQGYGYT
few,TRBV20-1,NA,SAREYPFGEQF
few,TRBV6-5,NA,ASSPRTNEQF
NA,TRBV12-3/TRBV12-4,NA,ASGRRDTEAF
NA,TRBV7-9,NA,ASSSGYLRRLNEKLF
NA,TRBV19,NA,ASTDDVITEAF
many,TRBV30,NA,AWWAGRGLHIQY
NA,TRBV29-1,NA,SVADLSGANVLT
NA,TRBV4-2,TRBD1,ASSQDLRGRSATNEKLF
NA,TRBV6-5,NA,ASSYSGLKDIQY
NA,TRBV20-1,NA,SARVSSSTGELF
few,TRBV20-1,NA,SARADGNNEQF
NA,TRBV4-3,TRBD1,ASSQDLGNRGLNSPLH
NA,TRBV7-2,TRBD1,ASSLARTGYSPLH
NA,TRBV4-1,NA,ASSQGLVRETQY
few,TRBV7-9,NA,ASSDAYVGSPLH
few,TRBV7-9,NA,ASSQGGKLSPGELF
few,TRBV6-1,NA,ASSEALYGQY
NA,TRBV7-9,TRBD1,ASSSDRDSGNTIY
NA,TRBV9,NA,ASSPGAGNQETQY
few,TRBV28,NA,ASKWQNTGELF
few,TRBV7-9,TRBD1,ASSFDRGGNTEAF
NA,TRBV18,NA,ASSPPSLGTGANVLT
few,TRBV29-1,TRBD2,STRTSGINEQF
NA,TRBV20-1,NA,SASETLATNEKLF
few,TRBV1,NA,TSSQPGQGISEY
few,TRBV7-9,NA,ASSLGGGRRLSEAF
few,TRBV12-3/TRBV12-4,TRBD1,ASSRGQGAAEAF
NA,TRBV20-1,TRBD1,SARVTTGAGNTIY
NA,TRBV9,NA,ASSVEGGVEQF
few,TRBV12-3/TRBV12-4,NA,ASSPARAPLGYGYT
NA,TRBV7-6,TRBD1,ASSLQGAQPQH
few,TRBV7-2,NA,ASSPGVWAPDQDTQY
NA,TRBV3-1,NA,ASSQDIYEQY
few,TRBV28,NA,ASSLTRGYT
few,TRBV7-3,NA,ASSRDSHEQF
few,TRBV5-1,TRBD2,ASSLASGGYETQY
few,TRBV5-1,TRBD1,ASSLRTGTGPYNSPLH
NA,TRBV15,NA,ATSRGATNEKLF
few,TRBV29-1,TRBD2,SVRAGGPDTQY
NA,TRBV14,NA,ASSLTRSSQETQY
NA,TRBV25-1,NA,ASSESTALTNTQY
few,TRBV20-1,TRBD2,SASGRQRGEQF